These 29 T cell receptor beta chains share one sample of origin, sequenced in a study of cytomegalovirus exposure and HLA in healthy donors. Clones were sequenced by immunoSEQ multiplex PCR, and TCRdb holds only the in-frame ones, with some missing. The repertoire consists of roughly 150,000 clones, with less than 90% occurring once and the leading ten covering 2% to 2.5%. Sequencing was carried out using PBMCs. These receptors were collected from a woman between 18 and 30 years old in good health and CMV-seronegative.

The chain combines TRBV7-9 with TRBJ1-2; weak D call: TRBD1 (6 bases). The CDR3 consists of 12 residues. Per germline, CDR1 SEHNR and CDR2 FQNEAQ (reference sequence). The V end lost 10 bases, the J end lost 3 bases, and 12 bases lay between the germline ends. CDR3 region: CANDDRYYGYTF. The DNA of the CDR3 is TGTGCCAATGACGACAGGTACTATGGCTACACCTTC. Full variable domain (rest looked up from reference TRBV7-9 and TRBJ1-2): DTGVSQNPRHKITKRGQNVTFRCDPISEHNRLYWYRQTLGQGPEFLTYFQNEAQLEKSRLLSDRFSAERPKGSFSTLEIQRTEQGDSAMYLCANDDRYYGYTFGSGTRLTVV.

CDR3 sequence (DNA): TGCAGCGTTGAAACCCTCCAGGACAGGTCGCCAGATACGCAGTATTTT. This translates into CSVETLQDRSPDTQYF. This chain joins TRBV29-1 and TRBJ2-3; the match to TRBD1 covers 7 bases. The CDR3 runs to 16 residues. CDR1 is SQVTM, CDR2 ANQGSEA, per germline. V dropped 2 bases and J dropped 4; count of bases not matched to a gene: 12.

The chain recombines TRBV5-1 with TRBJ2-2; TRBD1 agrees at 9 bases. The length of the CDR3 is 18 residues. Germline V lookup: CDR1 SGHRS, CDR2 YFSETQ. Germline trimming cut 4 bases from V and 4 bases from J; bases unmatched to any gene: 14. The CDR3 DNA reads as TGCGCCAGCAGCCACCAGATCAGACAGGGGGGGAGCACCGGGGAGCTGTTTTTT. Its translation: CASSHQIRQGGSTGELFF.

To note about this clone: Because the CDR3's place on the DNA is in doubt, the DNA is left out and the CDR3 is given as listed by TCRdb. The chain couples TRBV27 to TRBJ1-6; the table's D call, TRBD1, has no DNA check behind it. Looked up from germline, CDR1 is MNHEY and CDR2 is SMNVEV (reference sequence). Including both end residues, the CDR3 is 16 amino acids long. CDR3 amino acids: CASSSSWGRGNSPLHF.

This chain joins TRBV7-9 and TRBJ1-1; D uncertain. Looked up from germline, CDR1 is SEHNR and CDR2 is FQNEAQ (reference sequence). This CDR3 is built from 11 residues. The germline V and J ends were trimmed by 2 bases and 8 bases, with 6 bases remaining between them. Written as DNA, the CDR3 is TGTGCCAGCAGCTTAACTCTCGAAGCTTTCTTT. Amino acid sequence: CASSLTLEAFF.

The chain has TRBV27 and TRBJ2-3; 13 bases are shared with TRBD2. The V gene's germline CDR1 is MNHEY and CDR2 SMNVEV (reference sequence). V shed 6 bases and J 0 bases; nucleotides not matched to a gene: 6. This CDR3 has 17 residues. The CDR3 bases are TGTGCCAGCAGCCCCCTGGGACTAGCGGGAAGCACAGATACGCAGTATTTT. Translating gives CASSPLGLAGSTDTQYF.

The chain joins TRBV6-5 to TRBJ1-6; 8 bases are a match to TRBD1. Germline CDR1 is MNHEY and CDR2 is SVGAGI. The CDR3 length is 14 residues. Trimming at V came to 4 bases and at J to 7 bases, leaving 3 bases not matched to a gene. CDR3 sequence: CASSSGQENSPLHF. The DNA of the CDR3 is TGTGCCAGCAGTTCGGGACAGGAAAATTCACCCCTCCACTTT.

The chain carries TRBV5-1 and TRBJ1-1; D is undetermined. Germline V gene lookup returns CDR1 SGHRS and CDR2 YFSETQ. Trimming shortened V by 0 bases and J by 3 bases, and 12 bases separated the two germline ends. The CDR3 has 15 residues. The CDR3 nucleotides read TGCGCCAGCAGCTTGGAAAGCGGATCCGACACTGAAGCTTTCTTT. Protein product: CASSLESGSDTEAFF.

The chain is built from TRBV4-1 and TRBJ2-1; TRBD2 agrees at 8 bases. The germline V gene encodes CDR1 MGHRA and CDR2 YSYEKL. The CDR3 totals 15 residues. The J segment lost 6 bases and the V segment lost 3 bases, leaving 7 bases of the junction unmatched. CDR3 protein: CASSHFAGTSNEQFF. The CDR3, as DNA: TGCGCCAGCAGCCACTTTGCAGGGACTAGCAATGAGCAGTTCTTC.

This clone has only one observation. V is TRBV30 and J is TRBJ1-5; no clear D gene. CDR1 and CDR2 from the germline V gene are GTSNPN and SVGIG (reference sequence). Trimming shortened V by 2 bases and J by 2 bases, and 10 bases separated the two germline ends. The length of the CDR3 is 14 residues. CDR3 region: CAWSMDEGNQPQHF. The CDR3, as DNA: TGTGCCTGGAGTATGGATGAGGGCAATCAGCCCCAGCATTTT.

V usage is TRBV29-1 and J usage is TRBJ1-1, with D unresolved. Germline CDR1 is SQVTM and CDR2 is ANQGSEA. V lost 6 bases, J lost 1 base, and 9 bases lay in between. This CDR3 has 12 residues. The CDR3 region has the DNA TGCAGCGTGATGGTCGGGAACACTGAAGCTTTCTTT. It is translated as CSVMVGNTEAFF.

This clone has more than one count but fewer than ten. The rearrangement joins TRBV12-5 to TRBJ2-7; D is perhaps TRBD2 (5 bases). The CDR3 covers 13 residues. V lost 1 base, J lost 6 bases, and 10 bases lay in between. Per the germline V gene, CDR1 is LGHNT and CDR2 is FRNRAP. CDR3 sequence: CASGLAVAGEQYF. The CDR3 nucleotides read TGTGCTAGTGGTTTGGCGGTTGCGGGCGAGCAGTACTTC.

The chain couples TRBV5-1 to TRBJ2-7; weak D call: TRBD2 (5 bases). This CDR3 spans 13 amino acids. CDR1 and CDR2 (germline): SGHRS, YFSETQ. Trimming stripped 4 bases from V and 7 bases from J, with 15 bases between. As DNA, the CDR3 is TGCGCCAGCAGCCAGGAGCGAAGGAGGGAGCAGTACTTC. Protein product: CASSQERRREQYF. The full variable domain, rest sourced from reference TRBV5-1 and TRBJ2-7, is KAGVTQTPRYLIKTRGQQVTLSCSPISGHRSVSWYQQTPGQGLQFLFEYFSETQRNKGNFPGRFSGRQFSNSRSEMNVSTLELGDSALYLCASSQERRREQYFGPGTRLTVT.

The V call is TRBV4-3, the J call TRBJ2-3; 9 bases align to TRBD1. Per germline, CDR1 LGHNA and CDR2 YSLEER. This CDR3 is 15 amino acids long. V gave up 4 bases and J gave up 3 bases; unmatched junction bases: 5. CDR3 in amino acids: CASSPRQGGTDTQYF. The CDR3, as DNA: TGCGCCAGCAGCCCTAGACAGGGGGGGACAGATACGCAGTATTTT.

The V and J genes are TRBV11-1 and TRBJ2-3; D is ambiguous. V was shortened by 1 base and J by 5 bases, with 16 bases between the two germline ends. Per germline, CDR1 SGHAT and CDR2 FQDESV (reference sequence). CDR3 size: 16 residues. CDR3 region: CASSLDLLPLIDTQYF. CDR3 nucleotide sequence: TGTGCCAGCAGCTTAGATTTACTGCCTTTGATAGATACGCAGTATTTT.

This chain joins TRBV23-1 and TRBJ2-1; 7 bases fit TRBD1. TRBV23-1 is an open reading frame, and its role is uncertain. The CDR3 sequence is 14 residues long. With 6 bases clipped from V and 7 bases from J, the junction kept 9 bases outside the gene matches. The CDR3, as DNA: TGCGCCAGCAGGGAGACAGGGACGGGAAATGAGCAGTTCTTC. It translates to CASRETGTGNEQFF.

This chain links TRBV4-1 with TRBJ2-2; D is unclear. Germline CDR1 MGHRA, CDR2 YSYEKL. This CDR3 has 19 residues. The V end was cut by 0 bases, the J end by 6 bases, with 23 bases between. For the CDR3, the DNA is TGCGCCAGCAGCCAAGATACGATTATCACCCCATACCCAGCCGGGGAGCTGTTTTTT. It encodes CASSQDTIITPYPAGELFF.

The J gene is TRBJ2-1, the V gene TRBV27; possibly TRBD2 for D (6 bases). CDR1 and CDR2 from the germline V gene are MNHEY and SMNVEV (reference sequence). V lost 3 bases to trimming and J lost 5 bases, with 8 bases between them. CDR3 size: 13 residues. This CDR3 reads CASSLGLNNEQFF. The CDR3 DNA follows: TGTGCCAGCAGTTTGGGACTGAACAATGAGCAGTTCTTC.

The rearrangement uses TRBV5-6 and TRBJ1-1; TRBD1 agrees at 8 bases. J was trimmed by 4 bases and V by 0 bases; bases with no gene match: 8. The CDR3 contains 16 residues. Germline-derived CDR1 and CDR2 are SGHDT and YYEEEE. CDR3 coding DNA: TGTGCCAGCAGCTTGGGGCAGGGGGCAAGGGGCACTGAAGCTTTCTTT. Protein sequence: CASSLGQGARGTEAFF.

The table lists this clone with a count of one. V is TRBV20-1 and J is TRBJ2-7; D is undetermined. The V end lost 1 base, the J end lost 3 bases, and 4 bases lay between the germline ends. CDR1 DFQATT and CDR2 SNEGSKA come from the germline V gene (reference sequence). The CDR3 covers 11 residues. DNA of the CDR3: TGCAGTGCTAGAGGCGGCTACGAGCAGTACTTC. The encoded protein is CSARGGYEQYF.

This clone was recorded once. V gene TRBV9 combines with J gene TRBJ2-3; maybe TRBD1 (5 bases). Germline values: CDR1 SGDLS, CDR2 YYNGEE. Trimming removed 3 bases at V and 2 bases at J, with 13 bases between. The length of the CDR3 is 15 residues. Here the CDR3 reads CASSAEGDNTDTQYF. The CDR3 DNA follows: TGTGCCAGCAGCGCAGAAGGGGATAACACAGATACGCAGTATTTT.

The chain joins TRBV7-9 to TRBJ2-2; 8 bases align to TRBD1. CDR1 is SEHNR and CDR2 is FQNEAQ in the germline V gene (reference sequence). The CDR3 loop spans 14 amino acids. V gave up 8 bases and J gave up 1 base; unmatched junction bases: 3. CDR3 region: CASLGQGNTGELFF. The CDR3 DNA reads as TGTGCCAGCCTTGGACAGGGGAACACCGGGGAGCTGTTTTTT.

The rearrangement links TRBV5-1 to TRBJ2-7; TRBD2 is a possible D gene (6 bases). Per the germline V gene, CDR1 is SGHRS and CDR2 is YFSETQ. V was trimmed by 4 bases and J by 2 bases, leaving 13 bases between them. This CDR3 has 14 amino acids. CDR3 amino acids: CASSTAGLTYEQYF. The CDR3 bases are TGCGCCAGCAGCACCGCGGGACTTACCTACGAGCAGTACTTC.

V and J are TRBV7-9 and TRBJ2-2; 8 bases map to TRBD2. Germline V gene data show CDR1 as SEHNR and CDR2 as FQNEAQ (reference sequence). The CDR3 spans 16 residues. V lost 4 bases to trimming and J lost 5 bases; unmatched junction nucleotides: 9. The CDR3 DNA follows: TGTGCCAGCAGCTCCCCCCGGGAGGGTTGGACCGGGGAGCTGTTTTTT. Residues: CASSSPREGWTGELFF.

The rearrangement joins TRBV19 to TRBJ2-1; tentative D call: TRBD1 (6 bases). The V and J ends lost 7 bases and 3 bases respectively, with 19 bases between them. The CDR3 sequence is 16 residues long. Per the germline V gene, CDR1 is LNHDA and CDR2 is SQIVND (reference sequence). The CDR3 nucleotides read TGTGCCAGTACCACAACCGGGACACTCCTCTACAATGAGCAGTTCTTC. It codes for CASTTTGTLLYNEQFF.

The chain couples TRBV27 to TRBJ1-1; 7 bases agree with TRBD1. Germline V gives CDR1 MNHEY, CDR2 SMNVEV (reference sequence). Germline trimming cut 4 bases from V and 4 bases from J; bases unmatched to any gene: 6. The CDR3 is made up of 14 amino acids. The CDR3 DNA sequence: TGTGCCAGCAGTTCCCCCCCAGGGGGCACTGAAGCTTTCTTT. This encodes CASSSPPGGTEAFF.

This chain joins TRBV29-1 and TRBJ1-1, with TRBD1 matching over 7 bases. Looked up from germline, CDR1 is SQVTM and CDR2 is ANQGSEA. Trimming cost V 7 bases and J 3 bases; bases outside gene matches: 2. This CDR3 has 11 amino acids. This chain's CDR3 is CSATGDTEAFF. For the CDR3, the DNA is TGCAGCGCCACAGGGGACACTGAAGCTTTCTTT.

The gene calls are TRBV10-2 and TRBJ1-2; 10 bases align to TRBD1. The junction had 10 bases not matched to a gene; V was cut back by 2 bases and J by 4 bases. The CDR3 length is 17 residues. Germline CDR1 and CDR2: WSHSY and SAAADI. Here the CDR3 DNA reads TGCGCCAGCAGTGAGGCCACCTGGACAGGGGGGTCCTATGGCTACACCTTC. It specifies CASSEATWTGGSYGYTF.

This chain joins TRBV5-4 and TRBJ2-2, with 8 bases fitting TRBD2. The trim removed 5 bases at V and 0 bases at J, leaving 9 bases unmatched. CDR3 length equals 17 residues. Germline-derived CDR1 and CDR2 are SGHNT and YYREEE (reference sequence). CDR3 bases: TGTGCCAGCAGTCGACCGGGACTAGAGGCGAACACCGGGGAGCTGTTTTTT. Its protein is CASSRPGLEANTGELFF.